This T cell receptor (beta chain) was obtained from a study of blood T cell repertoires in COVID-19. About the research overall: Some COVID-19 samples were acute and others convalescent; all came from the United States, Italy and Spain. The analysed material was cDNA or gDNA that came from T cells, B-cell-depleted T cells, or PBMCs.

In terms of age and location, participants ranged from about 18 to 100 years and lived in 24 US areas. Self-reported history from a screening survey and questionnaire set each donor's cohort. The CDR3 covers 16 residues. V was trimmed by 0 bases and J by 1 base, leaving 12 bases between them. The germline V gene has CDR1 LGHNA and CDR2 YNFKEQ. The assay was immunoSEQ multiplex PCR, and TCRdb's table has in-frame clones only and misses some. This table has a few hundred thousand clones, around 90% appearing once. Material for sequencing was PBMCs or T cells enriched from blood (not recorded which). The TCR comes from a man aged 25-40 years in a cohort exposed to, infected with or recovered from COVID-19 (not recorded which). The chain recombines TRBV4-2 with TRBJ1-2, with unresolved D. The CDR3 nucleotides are TGTGCCAGCAGCCAAGACAGGAACACCATTAACTATGGCTACACCTTC. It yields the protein CASSQDRNTINYGYTF.